These T cell receptor beta chains were read from a single sample in a study of blood T cell repertoires in COVID-19. The table came from immunoSEQ multiplex PCR; TCRdb's copy has only in-frame clones and leaves some out. The sample lists more than 150,000 clones; roughly four fifths were seen once. The material sequenced was peripheral blood. The receptors shown here come from a woman aged 80 or over with COVID-19, enrolled during active disease. Both conserved end residues are trimmed from each CDR3.

CDR3aa: ASSSQGAPGEQF
v_gene: TRBV5-1
j_gene: TRBJ2-1

CDR3aa: ATREVYPSGNTIY
v_gene: TRBV10-3
j_gene: TRBJ1-3

CDR3aa: ASSRSGDRDNEQF
v_gene: TRBV5-1
j_gene: TRBJ2-1

CDR3aa: ASSQVMGRGLREQF
v_gene: TRBV4-3
j_gene: TRBJ2-1

CDR3aa: ASSLGDRVETQY
v_gene: TRBV13
j_gene: TRBJ2-5

CDR3aa: ASSVDGQGVNTEAF
v_gene: TRBV5-1
j_gene: TRBJ1-1

CDR3aa: ASSYRGGNSPLH
v_gene: TRBV6-5
j_gene: TRBJ1-6

CDR3aa: ASSAGLAGGQETQY
v_gene: TRBV19
j_gene: TRBJ2-5

CDR3aa: ASSNRDREITDTQY
v_gene: TRBV6-7
j_gene: TRBJ2-3

CDR3aa: ASRWTGVSYGYT
v_gene: TRBV28
j_gene: TRBJ1-2

CDR3aa: SVGISGGGEQY
v_gene: TRBV29-1
j_gene: TRBJ2-7

CDR3aa: ASGPDRGGELF
v_gene: TRBV11-2
j_gene: TRBJ2-2

CDR3aa: ASSVGSGNYGYT
v_gene: TRBV7-8
j_gene: TRBJ1-2

CDR3aa: ASSRMLAGVGNEQF
v_gene: TRBV14
j_gene: TRBJ2-1

CDR3aa: ASLRDRYTDTQY
v_gene: TRBV27
j_gene: TRBJ2-3

CDR3aa: AISRLAGGTDTQY
v_gene: TRBV10-3
j_gene: TRBJ2-3

CDR3aa: ASSPGGLLGTEAF
v_gene: TRBV18
j_gene: TRBJ1-1